This TCR beta chain was recovered during a study of vaccination and CD4 T cells after COVID-19. Study details: Typically, post-vaccine samples were obtained a median 72 days after dose two, within a range of 14 to 241. Findings of the study overall: Vaccine-specific clones in convalescent patients were spike mono-reactive in 304 of 307 cases.

The CDR3 sequence is 16 residues long. From germline, CDR1 is LGHNA and CDR2 YSLEER. Losses at the gene ends were 0 bases for V and 9 bases for J; bases not matched to a gene: 9. In regard to this clonotype: As yet, its antigen is unknown.

Time point of the sample: late sampling 161 to 241 days after vaccination in three convalescent patients. The treatment is: approximately 10-day PBMC culture with coronavirus spike peptide pools or control peptides (ViraFEST assay). The assay that was used to sequence DNA from cultured CD4+ T cells was the Oncomine TCR Beta short-read assay. TCRdb independently ran MiXCR on the PCR reads; one entry per CDR3 protein. The repertoire holds around 23,000 distinct CDR3 sequences, with roughly 33% as singletons. The sample in question was CD4+ T cells from blood, cultured in vitro, obtained about 7 months after SARS-CoV-2 vaccination. The TCR was taken from a human donor who had recovered from COVID-19. V usage is TRBV4-3 and J usage is TRBJ2-1, with 9 bases identical to TRBD2. For the CDR3, the DNA is TGCGCCAGCAGCCAAGATGTCCTAGCGGGAAGAGGTGAGCAGTTCTTC. Translating it yields CASSQDVLAGRGEQFF.